Sequencing of this T cell receptor (beta chain) was carried out in a study of CD8 T cells in Susac syndrome. RNA was extracted with the RNeasy kit, and a quantity of roughly 0.45 to 1 ug was reverse transcribed using random hexamers. TCRdb used MiXCR to reprocess the immunoSEQ multiplex PCR reads, holding one entry per CDR3 protein. This table has 85,000 to 130,000 distinct CDR3 sequences, roughly 94% appearing once. The CDR3 length is 17 residues. Looked up from germline, CDR1 is MNHEY and CDR2 is SMNVEV (reference sequence). V was clipped by 0 bases and J by 4 bases, with 16 bases between them. The rearrangement uses TRBV27 and TRBJ1-5; D ambiguous. The sequence was obtained from a human donor with Susac syndrome. Source material: CD8+ T cells from PBMCs. The CDR3 region has the DNA TGTGCCAGCAGTTTATCCCACACCTCGGACGCAAATCAGCCCCAGCATTTT. It translates to CASSLSHTSDANQPQHF.